Below are 9 T cell receptor beta chains sequenced from a single sample in a study of sequential checkpoint blockade in melanoma. The sample's treatment: randomized to nivolumab then ipilimumab (arm A) or the reverse (arm B). Measured with immunoSEQ multiplex PCR; TCRdb has only the in-frame clones, and not every one. Of 6,000 to 9,000 clones listed, roughly 31% are singletons. The sequences come from tumor tissue (inferred from file names), collected from a patient given nivolumab and ipilimumab in sequence. The receptors were sampled from a human donor with melanoma.

This clone is deemed medium-sized. The CDR3 is CASSLDGPAYNEQFF. CDR3 in DNA: TGTGCCAGCAGCTTAGACGGGCCAGCGTACAATGAGCAGTTCTTC. The rearrangement joins TRBV11-3 to TRBJ2-1; no clear D gene. This CDR3 contains 15 residues. Germline values: CDR1 SGHNT, CDR2 YENEEA. The V gene lost 0 bases and the J gene lost 4 bases, with 10 bases spanning the gap.

The chain links TRBV29-1 to TRBJ2-3; 8 positions match TRBD1. The V gene end was trimmed by 8 bases and the J gene end by 5 bases; junction bases not matched to a gene: 9. Germline assignment: CDR1 SQVTM and CDR2 ANQGSEA. This CDR3 is 13 amino acids long. The CDR3 sequence is CSLIQGAQDTQYF. The CDR3 nucleotides read TGCAGCTTAATCCAGGGGGCGCAAGATACGCAGTATTTT.

V and J are TRBV11-3 and TRBJ2-2, with 10 positions matching TRBD1. The CDR3 contains 15 residues. CDR1 is SGHNT and CDR2 is YENEEA in the germline V gene. V dropped 5 bases and J dropped 4; count of bases not matched to a gene: 4. This CDR3 reads CASSRQGAVTGELFF. CDR3 DNA sequence: TGTGCCAGCAGCCGACAGGGGGCCGTCACCGGGGAGCTGTTTTTT.

The gene calls are TRBV9 and TRBJ2-7, with a possible D match to TRBD1 (6 bases). Germline-derived CDR1 and CDR2 are SGDLS and YYNGEE. Between the trimmed V and J ends, which lost 5 bases and 4 bases, there was a span of 10 bases. This CDR3 has 12 amino acids. The CDR3 bases are TGTGCCAGCAGTACAGGGATGTACGAGCAGTACTTC. Its translation: CASSTGMYEQYF.

This rearrangement joins TRBV6-8 to TRBJ2-7; 10 bases align to TRBD1. V shed 6 bases, J shed 1 base, and the junction held 6 bases outside the gene matches. Germline V lookup: CDR1 MNHGY, CDR2 SAAAGT. The CDR3 length is 15 residues. This chain's CDR3 is CASRPDRGLSYEQYF. The DNA for the CDR3 is TGTGCCAGCAGACCCGACAGGGGGCTGTCCTACGAGCAGTACTTC.

This clone was counted at least ten times. This sequence joins TRBV11-3 and TRBJ2-5; 11 nucleotides align to TRBD1. CDR3 length equals 15 residues. Germline CDR1 and CDR2: SGHNT and YENEEA. V trimming: 3 bases; J trimming: 7 bases; junction bases outside the gene matches: 7. CDR3 sequence reads: CASSFRTGGAGTQYF. The CDR3 DNA sequence: TGTGCCAGCAGCTTCCGGACAGGGGGCGCTGGGACCCAGTACTTC.

This clone has only a few counts. The J gene is TRBJ2-1, the V gene TRBV7-1; unclear D gene. TRBV7-1 is assigned to the ORF class and has an uncertain function. The CDR3 has 13 amino acids. Deletions cut 6 bases from V and 0 bases from J, with 6 bases between. CDR3 in amino acids: CASRYTSYNEQFF. The DNA of the CDR3 is TGTGCCAGCAGATATACCTCCTACAATGAGCAGTTCTTC.

The chain carries TRBV6-8 and TRBJ2-5; TRBD2 matches 9 bases. The CDR3 has 16 residues. CDR1 is MNHGY, CDR2 SAAAGT, per germline. J gave up 5 bases and V 6 bases, and 13 bases lay outside the gene matches. CDR3 sequence reads: CASSSWVAGVEETQYF. CDR3 in DNA: TGTGCCAGCAGCTCTTGGGTAGCGGGGGTAGAGGAGACCCAGTACTTC.

The CDR3 bases are TGCGCCAGCACCCCCGGGACGCAATACAATGAGCAGTTCTTC. Encoded protein: CASTPGTQYNEQFF. The chain couples TRBV5-1 to TRBJ2-1; possibly TRBD1 or TRBD2 for D (5 bases each). The CDR3 runs 14 residues. Germline CDR1 SGHRS, CDR2 YFSETQ. Trimming stripped 6 bases from V and 4 bases from J, with 14 bases between.